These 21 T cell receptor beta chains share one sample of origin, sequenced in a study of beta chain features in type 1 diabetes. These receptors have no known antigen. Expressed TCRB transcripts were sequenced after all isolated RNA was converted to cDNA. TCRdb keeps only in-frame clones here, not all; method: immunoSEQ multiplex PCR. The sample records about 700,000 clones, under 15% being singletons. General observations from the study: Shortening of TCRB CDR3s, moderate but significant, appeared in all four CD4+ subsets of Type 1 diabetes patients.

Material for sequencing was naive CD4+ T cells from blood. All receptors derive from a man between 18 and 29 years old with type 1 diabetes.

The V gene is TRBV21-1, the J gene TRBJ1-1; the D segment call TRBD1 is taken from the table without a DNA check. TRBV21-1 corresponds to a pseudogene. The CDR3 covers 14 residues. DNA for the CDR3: TGTGCCAGCCTCTTTCAGGGGTTCGGCACTGAAGCTTTCTTT. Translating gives CASLFQGFGTEAFF.

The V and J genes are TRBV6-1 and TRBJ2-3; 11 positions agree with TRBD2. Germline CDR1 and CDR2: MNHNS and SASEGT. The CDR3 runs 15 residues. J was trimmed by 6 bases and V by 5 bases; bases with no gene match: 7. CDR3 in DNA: TGTGCCAGCAGTATTAGCGGGGGGGCCTGGGATACGCAGTATTTT. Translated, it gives CASSISGGAWDTQYF.

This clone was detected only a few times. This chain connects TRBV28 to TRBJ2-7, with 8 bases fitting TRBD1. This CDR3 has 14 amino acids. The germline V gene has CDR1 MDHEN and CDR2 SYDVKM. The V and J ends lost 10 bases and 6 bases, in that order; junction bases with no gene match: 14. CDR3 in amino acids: CATQGSLDRGEQYF. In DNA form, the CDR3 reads TGTGCCACCCAGGGGTCTCTCGACAGGGGCGAGCAGTACTTC.

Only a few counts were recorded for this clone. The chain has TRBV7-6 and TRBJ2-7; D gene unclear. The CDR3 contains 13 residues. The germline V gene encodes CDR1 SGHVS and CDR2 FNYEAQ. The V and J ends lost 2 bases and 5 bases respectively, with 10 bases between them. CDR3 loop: CASSLLSVNEQYF. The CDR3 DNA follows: TGTGCCAGCAGCTTATTGAGCGTGAACGAGCAGTACTTC.

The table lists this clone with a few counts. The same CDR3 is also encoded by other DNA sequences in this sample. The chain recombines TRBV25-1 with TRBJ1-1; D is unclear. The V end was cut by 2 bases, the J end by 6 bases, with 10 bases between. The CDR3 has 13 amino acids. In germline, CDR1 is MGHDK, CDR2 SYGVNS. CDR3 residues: CASSEGWGAEAFF. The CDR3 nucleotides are TGTGCCAGCAGTGAAGGTTGGGGAGCTGAAGCTTTCTTT.

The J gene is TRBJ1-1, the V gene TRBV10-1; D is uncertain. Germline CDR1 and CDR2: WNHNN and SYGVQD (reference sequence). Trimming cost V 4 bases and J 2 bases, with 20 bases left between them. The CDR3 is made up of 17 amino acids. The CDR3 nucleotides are TGCGCCAGCAGTGCTGTCCCGGGCCGCCGGGGAAACACTGAAGCTTTCTTT. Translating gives CASSAVPGRRGNTEAFF.

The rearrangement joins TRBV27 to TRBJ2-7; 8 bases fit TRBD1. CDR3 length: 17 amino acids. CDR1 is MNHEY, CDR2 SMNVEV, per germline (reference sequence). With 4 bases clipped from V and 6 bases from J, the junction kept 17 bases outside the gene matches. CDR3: CASSSSIPGQTGAEQYF. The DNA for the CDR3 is TGTGCCAGCAGTTCATCGATCCCGGGACAGACAGGGGCCGAGCAGTACTTC.

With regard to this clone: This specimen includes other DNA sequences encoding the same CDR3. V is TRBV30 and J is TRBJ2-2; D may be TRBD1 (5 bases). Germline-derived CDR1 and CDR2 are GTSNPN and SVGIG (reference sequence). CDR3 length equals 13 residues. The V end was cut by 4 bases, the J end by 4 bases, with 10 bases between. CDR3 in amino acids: CAWTRTGTGELFF. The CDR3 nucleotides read TGTGCCTGGACTAGAACAGGCACCGGGGAGCTGTTTTTT. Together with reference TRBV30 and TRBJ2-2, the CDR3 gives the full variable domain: SQTIHQWPATLVQPVGSPLSLECTVEGTSNPNLYWYRQAAGRGLQLLFYSVGIGQISSEVPQNLSASRPQDRQFILSSKKLLLSDSGFYLCAWTRTGTGELFFGEGSRLTVL.

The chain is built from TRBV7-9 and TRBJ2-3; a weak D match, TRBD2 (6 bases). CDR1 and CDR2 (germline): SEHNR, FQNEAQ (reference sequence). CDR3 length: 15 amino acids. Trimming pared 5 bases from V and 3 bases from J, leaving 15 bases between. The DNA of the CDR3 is TGTGCCAGCAGCGCGGGACCGGCGAGTACAGATACGCAGTATTTT. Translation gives CASSAGPASTDTQYF.

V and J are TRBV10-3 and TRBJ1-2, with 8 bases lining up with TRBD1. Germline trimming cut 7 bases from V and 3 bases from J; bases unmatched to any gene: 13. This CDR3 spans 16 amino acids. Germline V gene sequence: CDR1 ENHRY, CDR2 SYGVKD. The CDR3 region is CAITRQGAGFDYGYTF. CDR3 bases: TGTGCCATCACCCGGCAGGGGGCTGGATTTGACTATGGCTACACCTTC.

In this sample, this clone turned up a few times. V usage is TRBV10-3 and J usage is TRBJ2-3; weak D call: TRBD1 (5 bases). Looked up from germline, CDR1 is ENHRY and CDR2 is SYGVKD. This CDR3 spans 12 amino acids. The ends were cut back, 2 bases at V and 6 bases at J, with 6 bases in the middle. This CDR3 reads CAISENRDTQYF. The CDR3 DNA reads TGTGCCATCAGTGAGAACAGGGATACGCAGTATTTT.

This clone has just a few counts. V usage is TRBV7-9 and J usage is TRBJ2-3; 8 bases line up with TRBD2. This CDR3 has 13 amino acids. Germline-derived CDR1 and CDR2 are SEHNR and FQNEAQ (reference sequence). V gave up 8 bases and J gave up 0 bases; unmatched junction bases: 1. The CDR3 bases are TGTGCCAGCGAGCGGGGGAGCACAGATACGCAGTATTTT. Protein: CASERGSTDTQYF.

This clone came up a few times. The CDR3 DNA is TGTGCCAGCCACCTGTGGGGATTTGGAAATCAGCCCCAGCATTTT. It yields the protein CASHLWGFGNQPQHF. The J gene is TRBJ1-5, the V gene TRBV28; no firm D call. Germline-derived CDR1 and CDR2 are MDHEN and SYDVKM. V dropped 8 bases and J dropped 4 bases, with 18 bases sitting between them. CDR3 size: 15 residues.

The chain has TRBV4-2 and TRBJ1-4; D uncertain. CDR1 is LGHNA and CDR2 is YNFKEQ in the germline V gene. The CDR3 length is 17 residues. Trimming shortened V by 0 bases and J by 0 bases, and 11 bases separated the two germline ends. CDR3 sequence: CASSQDMGFATNEKLFF. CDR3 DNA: TGTGCCAGCAGCCAAGATATGGGATTTGCAACTAATGAAAAACTGTTTTTT.

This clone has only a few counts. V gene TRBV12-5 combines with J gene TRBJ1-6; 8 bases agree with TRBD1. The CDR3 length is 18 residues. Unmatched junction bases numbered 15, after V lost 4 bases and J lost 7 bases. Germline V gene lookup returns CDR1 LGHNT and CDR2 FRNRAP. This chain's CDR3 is CASGWLLGQGVPNSPLHF. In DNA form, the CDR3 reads TGTGCTAGTGGTTGGCTCCTCGGACAGGGTGTCCCGAATTCACCCCTCCACTTT.

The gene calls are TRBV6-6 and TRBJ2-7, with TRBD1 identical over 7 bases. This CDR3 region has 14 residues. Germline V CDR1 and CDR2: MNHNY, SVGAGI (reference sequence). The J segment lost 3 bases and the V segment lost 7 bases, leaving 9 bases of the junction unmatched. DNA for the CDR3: TGTGCCAGCAACATGAGGGGGCACGGCTACGAGCAGTACTTC. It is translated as CASNMRGHGYEQYF.

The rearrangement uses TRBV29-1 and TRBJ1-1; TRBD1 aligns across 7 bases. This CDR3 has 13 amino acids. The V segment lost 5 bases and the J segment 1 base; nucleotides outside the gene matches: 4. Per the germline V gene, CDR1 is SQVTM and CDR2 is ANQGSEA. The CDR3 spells CSVQRQGNTEAFF. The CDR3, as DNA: TGCAGCGTTCAGAGACAGGGGAACACTGAAGCTTTCTTT.

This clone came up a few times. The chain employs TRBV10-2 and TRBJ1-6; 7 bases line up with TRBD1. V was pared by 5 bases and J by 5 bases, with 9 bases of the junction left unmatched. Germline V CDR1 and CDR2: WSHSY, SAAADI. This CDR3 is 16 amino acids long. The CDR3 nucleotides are TGCGCCAGCAGTCAGGGGGGGGAAATCAATAATTCACCCCTCCACTTT. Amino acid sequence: CASSQGGEINNSPLHF.

The CDR3 coding sequence is TGTGCCACCAGCAGAGATGCAGGCGCAACTAATGAAAAACTGTTTTTT. This translates into CATSRDAGATNEKLFF. The rearrangement links TRBV15 to TRBJ1-4; D uncertain. V lost 0 bases to trimming and J lost 0 bases, with 8 bases between them. The CDR3 is 16 residues long. Germline assignment: CDR1 LNHNV and CDR2 YYDKDF (reference sequence).

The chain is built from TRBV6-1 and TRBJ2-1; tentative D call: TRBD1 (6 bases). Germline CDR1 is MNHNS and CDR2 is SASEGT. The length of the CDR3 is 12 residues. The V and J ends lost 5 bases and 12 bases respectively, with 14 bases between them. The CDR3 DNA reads TGTGCCAGCAGTCTCTACAGGGAACGGCAGTTCTTC. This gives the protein CASSLYRERQFF.

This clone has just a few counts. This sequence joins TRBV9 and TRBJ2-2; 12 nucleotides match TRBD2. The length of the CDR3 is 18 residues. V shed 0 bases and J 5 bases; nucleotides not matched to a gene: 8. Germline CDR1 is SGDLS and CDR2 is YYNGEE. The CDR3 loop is CASSVEKGTSGWTGELFF. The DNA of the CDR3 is TGTGCCAGCAGCGTAGAGAAGGGGACTAGCGGGTGGACCGGGGAGCTGTTTTTT.